The entry below describes one T cell receptor beta chain. Its target is unknown. The data are from a study of T cell responses to AZD1222 COVID-19 vaccine. Generated by immunoSEQ multiplex PCR, the TCRdb table keeps only in-frame clones and is missing some. The data contain 130,000 to 150,000 clones, around 90% of them singletons. Study-wide points: The study found vaccine-associated CD4 TCRs spanning spike, dominant at 160-218 and 743-854. Unmutated variant regions are reportedly the target of nearly half of TCRs that are spike-specific. It was only after the peak T cell response that any repertoires were sampled. Only a handful of AZD1222 recipients tested seropositive at baseline.

V shed 0 bases and J shed 4 bases, with 18 bases lying between them. CDR3 length equals 18 residues. Germline-derived CDR1 and CDR2 are SGHDN and FVKESK. The clonotype originates from an adult in good health. This specimen was peripheral blood, taken on day 0 of AZD1222 vaccination. The V call is TRBV14, the J call TRBJ1-4; D not resolved. DNA of the CDR3: TGTGCCAGCAGCCAAGACCCCGGTCCCCTGAAAGTTAATGAAAAACTGTTTTTT. Its translation is CASSQDPGPLKVNEKLFF.